This passage covers 9 T cell receptor beta chains from one sample sequenced in a study of blood T cell repertoires in COVID-19 (dated by TCRdb to 2018 to 2020). The receptor library was made with the immunoSEQ multiplex PCR assay. The immuneACCESS repertoire file appears here via TCRdb, limited to in-frame rearrangements. These files lack a portion of the clones; in checked studies, under half of the deficit traces to unresolved V genes, and the cause of the others is not known. The sample data list 180,000 or so clones, and around 79% of these were observed just once. Clones ranked in the top ten supply 11% of the sample. Sequencing was done on a sample of PBMCs or T cells enriched from blood (not recorded which). The receptor source for this set is a man aged 50 to 59 who had recovered from COVID-19.

This clone was recorded only once. This sequence joins TRBV7-3 and TRBJ2-1; possible D gene TRBD2, 5 bases. Germline V gene sequence: CDR1 SGHTA, CDR2 FQGTGA. The CDR3 has 18 residues. V dropped 1 base and J dropped 0 bases, with 16 bases sitting between them. This CDR3 is CASSLRPFRGRSYNEQFF. The CDR3 DNA reads as TGTGCCAGCAGCTTAAGACCCTTCCGCGGGCGCTCCTACAATGAGCAGTTCTTC. The full variable domain, completed using reference TRBV7-3 and TRBJ2-1, is GAGVSQTPSNKVTEKGKYVELRCDPISGHTALYWYRQSLGQGPEFLIYFQGTGAADDSGLPNDRFFAVRPEGSVSTLKIQRTERGDSAVYLCASSLRPFRGRSYNEQFFGPGTRLTVL.

The chain recombines TRBV19 with TRBJ2-5, with 9 bases aligning to TRBD1. CDR1 is LNHDA, CDR2 SQIVND, per germline (reference sequence). With V trimmed by 6 bases and J by 5 bases, 7 bases remained unmatched. This CDR3 region has 14 residues. The CDR3 reads CASSQTGGVETQYF. The CDR3, as DNA: TGTGCCAGTAGCCAGACAGGGGGAGTGGAGACCCAGTACTTC.

This clone occurred a few times. This chain uses TRBV29-1 with TRBJ1-1; no reliable D call. Germline CDR1 is SQVTM and CDR2 is ANQGSEA. This CDR3 has 12 residues. The ends were cut back, 4 bases at V and 5 bases at J, with 11 bases in the middle. CDR3 DNA sequence: TGCAGCGTTGGAAGTACATGGACTGAAGCTTTCTTT. Residues: CSVGSTWTEAFF.

The chain couples TRBV28 to TRBJ2-1; D is possibly TRBD2 (5 bases). The CDR3 has 15 residues. Germline V CDR1 and CDR2: MDHEN, SYDVKM. Deletions cut 3 bases from V and 3 bases from J, with 12 bases between. This CDR3 reads CASSFPHGDYNEQFF. The CDR3 nucleotides are TGTGCCAGCAGTTTCCCTCACGGGGACTACAATGAGCAGTTCTTC.

The CDR3 sequence is CASRDRGRGNTEAFF. DNA for the CDR3: TGTGCCAGCCGAGACAGGGGGCGCGGGAACACTGAAGCTTTCTTT. The chain has TRBV28 and TRBJ1-1; TRBD1 matches at 10 bases. From germline, CDR1 is MDHEN and CDR2 SYDVKM. The CDR3 is 15 amino acids. The V and J ends lost 8 bases and 1 base, in that order; junction bases with no gene match: 7.

J is TRBJ2-5 and V is TRBV6-1, with D maybe TRBD1 (6 bases). Germline V lookup: CDR1 MNHNS, CDR2 SASEGT. V lost 3 bases to trimming and J lost 1 base, with 12 bases between them. The CDR3 spans 15 residues. CDR3 in amino acids: CASSDPRTVQETQYF. In DNA, the CDR3 is TGTGCCAGCAGTGATCCCCGGACAGTCCAAGAGACCCAGTACTTC.

Turning to this clone: The identical CDR3 is also encoded by other nucleotide sequences in the sample. The genes are TRBV5-4 and TRBJ1-1; no reliable D call. This CDR3 region has 13 residues. Germline V gene sequence: CDR1 SGHNT, CDR2 YYREEE (reference sequence). Trimming pared 4 bases from V and 1 base from J, leaving 8 bases between. The CDR3 sequence is CASSLPGNTEAFF. CDR3 nucleotide sequence: TGTGCCAGCAGCCTCCCCGGGAACACTGAAGCTTTCTTT. The whole variable domain, remainder taken from reference TRBV5-4 and TRBJ1-1, is ETGVTQSPTHLIKTRGQQVTLRCSSQSGHNTVSWYQQALGQGPQFIFQYYREEENGRGNFPPRFSGLQFPNYSSELNVNALELDDSALYLCASSLPGNTEAFFGQGTRLTVV.

V gene TRBV11-1 combines with J gene TRBJ2-2, with D tentatively TRBD1 (5 bases). The germline V gene encodes CDR1 SGHAT and CDR2 FQDESV (reference sequence). CDR3 length equals 13 residues. Trimming removed 6 bases from V and 6 bases from J, with 11 bases in between. CDR3 in DNA: TGTGCCAGCAGACCAACAGGTGCCGGGGAGCTGTTTTTT. Amino acid sequence: CASRPTGAGELFF.

The chain uses TRBV27 and TRBJ1-1, with 8 positions matching TRBD1. Trimming cost V 2 bases and J 1 base; bases outside gene matches: 3. This CDR3 has 15 residues. CDR1 is MNHEY, CDR2 SMNVEV, per germline (reference sequence). CDR3: CASSLRTGPNTEAFF. The CDR3 DNA follows: TGTGCCAGCAGTTTACGGACAGGGCCGAACACTGAAGCTTTCTTT.